One TCR beta chain is described in this entry. In the original analysis: Reference gene primer amplification gave nucleated cell count estimates. Sequencing used immunoSEQ multiplex PCR; TCRdb keeps in-frame clones, though not all of them. V, J and clone size are those of that table, while D and trimming were read from the DNA. This table holds about 170,000 clones, 80% to 85% found once. This record belongs to a study of blood T cell repertoires in COVID-19. Looking at the study overall: Acute and convalescent COVID-19 samples came from the United States, Italy and Spain.

The germline V gene has CDR1 LNHDA and CDR2 SQIVND (reference sequence). The CDR3 is made up of 18 amino acids. The germline V and J ends were trimmed by 0 bases and 4 bases, with 18 bases remaining between them. The chain links TRBV19 to TRBJ2-2; TRBD1 might be the D (6 bases). Sequences were obtained from peripheral blood. This clonotype was sampled from a human donor with acute or convalescent COVID-19. The donor label of this sample is uncertain. The CDR3 coding sequence is TGTGCCAGTAGTATAGATACGAGGCAGGACAGTTCCACCGGGGAGCTGTTTTTT. Its protein is CASSIDTRQDSSTGELFF.